A selection of T cell receptor beta chains follows, all from one sample in a study of response to subunit inactivated influenza vaccine. TCRdb independently ran MiXCR on the RT-PCR reads; one entry per CDR3 protein. This sample has a few hundred thousand distinct CDR3 sequences, with about a fifth found just once. This specimen was PBMCs from blood, taken about 19 months after vaccination. The receptors derive from a man between 45 and 75 years old who received an inactivated influenza vaccine. Both conserved end residues are part of each CDR3. Clone sizes are given selectively: once, few, many, or a class where the clone is expanded.

v_call	clone_size	j_call	cdr3_aa
TRBV5-1	.	TRBJ1-5	CASSPSGDQPQHF
TRBV28	few	TRBJ1-2	CASSLEGVFGYTF
TRBV12-3/TRBV12-4	.	TRBJ1-5	CASSPGQVSNQPQHF
TRBV4-3	.	TRBJ1-1	CASSQEYRAGTANTEAFF
TRBV5-1	.	TRBJ2-7	CASSLGVSPTYEQYF
TRBV5-5	.	TRBJ1-2	CASSLDRGAFGYTF
TRBV29-1	few	TRBJ1-1	CSAGGVNTEAFF
TRBV6-2/TRBV6-3	.	TRBJ1-1	CASSYNQGVGATEAFF
TRBV5-4	.	TRBJ1-1	CASSVDGAGRMNTEAFF
TRBV20-1	.	TRBJ2-7	CSARPSGPYEQYF
TRBV19	.	TRBJ1-5	CASSFPGYNQPQHF
TRBV7-2	.	TRBJ2-1	CASRPQVGLAENEQFF
TRBV7-7	.	TRBJ2-2	CASSHGRDTGELFF
TRBV9	.	TRBJ2-1	CASSVSPAAREQFF
TRBV7-2	.	TRBJ1-5	CASSPTQGQPQHF
TRBV4-3	.	TRBJ2-1	CASSQDLGNEQFF
TRBV4-1	.	TRBJ2-1	CASSIPDGSYNEQFF
TRBV20-1	many	TRBJ1-2	CSAPNRDRGRWNYGYTF
TRBV5-1	.	TRBJ1-2	CARAGTGPNYGYTF
TRBV3-1	few	TRBJ2-7	CASSQDAGQSSYEQYF
TRBV7-9	.	TRBJ1-1	CASSLPGQGFPEAFF
TRBV4-1	.	TRBJ2-7	CASSQVGRRSYEQYF
TRBV11-1	.	TRBJ2-7	CASSTPGQGAAGALYEQYF
TRBV20-1	few	TRBJ1-5	CSAQNRVGNQPQHF
TRBV6-1	few	TRBJ1-1	CASSGRTGGTEAFF
TRBV12-3/TRBV12-4	.	TRBJ2-3	CASRLPGQTTDTQYF
TRBV6-2/TRBV6-3	.	TRBJ2-7	CASSPDNISRGRGNEQYF
TRBV20-1	.	TRBJ1-5	CSASRGFNQPQHF
TRBV6-5	.	TRBJ2-1	CASSLTGGNSYNEQFF
TRBV10-3	few	TRBJ2-2	CAISESNSPGELFF
TRBV27	.	TRBJ2-1	CASSIGRAGDEQFF
TRBV12-3/TRBV12-4	.	TRBJ1-4	CASSPPAWANEKLFF
TRBV5-1	.	TRBJ2-7	CASSLEAAASSYEQYF
TRBV4-3	.	TRBJ2-1	CASSQGARYNEQFF
TRBV12-3/TRBV12-4	few	TRBJ2-1	CASNPGVRGIVNEQFF
TRBV11-2	.	TRBJ2-3	CASSFPSSGTDTQYF
TRBV6-1	few	TRBJ1-5	CASSEYGSAQHF